This TCR beta chain was recovered during a study of T cells in Graves' hyperthyroidism and ophthalmopathy. The table lists this clonotype with many counts. Trimming cost V 1 base and J 10 bases; bases outside gene matches: 8. The CDR3 is made up of 15 amino acids. CDR1 and CDR2 (germline): MGHRA, YSYEKL. The source material, RNA transcripts, was used to amplify TCR beta CDR3 regions. TCR CDR3 regions were first amplified by RT-PCR with HTBI primers. A single record per CDR3 protein comes from TCRdb applying MiXCR to the multiplex PCR reads. The sample holds 250,000 or so distinct CDR3 sequences; about 17% are singletons and the top ten take 28%.

The chain joins TRBV4-1 to TRBJ1-4; the match to TRBD1 covers 8 bases. Sequenced input: blood. The source of this sequence is a woman younger than 35 with Graves' ophthalmopathy. This CDR3 reads CASSQVGDRGRKLFF. The DNA of the CDR3 is TGCGCCAGCAGCCAAGTCGGAGACAGGGGCAGAAAACTGTTTTTT.